This T cell receptor beta chain was captured by sequencing in a study of OX40 agonist ivuxolimab in advanced cancers. For the study at large: As their treatment, patients were administered ivuxolimab, an agonistic anti-OX40 (CD134) antibody. From about 20 to 80 years was the age range, with a mean of about 54 years, and about 83% were male.

About this clone: Its antigen is currently unknown.

Here immunoSEQ multiplex PCR was the method, and the copy in TCRdb shows in-frame clones only, minus some. Counted here are 60,000 to 70,000 clones, about 88% occurring once; the ten biggest clones make up under 0.7%. Study-wide results and caveats: A proportion of nonresponders additionally exhibited low normalized T-cell clonal expansion.

This sequence originates from an adult with an advanced solid tumor such as melanoma, head and neck, liver or kidney cancer. Here the sequenced sample was CD4+ or CD8+ T cells sorted from blood, taken in a trial of the OX40 agonist ivuxolimab.

The CDR3 nucleotides are TGTGCCAGCAGCCAAGATCGGGGCGGGGGAGGCACAGATACGCAGTATTTT. As protein: CASSQDRGGGGTDTQYF. This chain uses TRBV4-2 with TRBJ2-3; 7 bases map to TRBD2. In germline, CDR1 is LGHNA, CDR2 YNFKEQ. The CDR3 length is 17 residues. The J segment lost 1 base and the V segment lost 0 bases, leaving 7 bases of the junction unmatched.